A single T cell receptor beta chain is shown here with its context. Its specificity is not known. This CDR3 spans 17 amino acids. V was pared by 3 bases and J by 1 base, with 12 bases of the junction left unmatched. Per the germline V gene, CDR1 is SGHDT and CDR2 is YYEEEE. This specimen belongs to a study of cytomegalovirus exposure and HLA in healthy donors. Study in general: The approximately 130 validation repertoires and the 666 first-cohort repertoires shared a platform, a later analysis reported.

Data came from immunoSEQ multiplex PCR; TCRdb stores just in-frame clones and leaves some out. Counted here are some 80,000 clones, roughly 95% occurring once; the ten biggest clones make up 1.3%. Regarding the study as a whole: Subsequent analysis showed first-cohort TCR clusters tending to co-occur in around 110 validation repertoires. Reportedly, diagnosis of cytomegalovirus status by the classifier showed high specificity and sensitivity. The study designated roughly 160 TCR beta chains cytomegalovirus-associated.

The chain is built from TRBV5-6 and TRBJ1-1, with 7 bases that match TRBD1. Sequencing input: PBMCs. The receptor was isolated from a woman aged 18-29 years in good health and CMV-seronegative. As DNA, the CDR3 is TGTGCCAGCAGCTCGCGCCGGGACAGAGTACAGAACACTGAAGCTTTCTTT. This codes for CASSSRRDRVQNTEAFF.